This T cell receptor (beta chain) was captured by sequencing in a study of blood T cell repertoires in COVID-19. Across the study: The United States, Italy and Spain supplied acute and convalescent COVID-19 samples. T cells, B-cell-depleted T cells, or PBMCs supplied cDNA or gDNA.

Per the original data handling: Estimation of nucleated cell counts was performed using reference gene primer amplification. Some clones are missing from TCRdb's copy, which holds only in-frame ones; the method was immunoSEQ multiplex PCR. The V and J calls and the clone size are those of that table, but D and trimming were determined from the DNA. The sample lists 250,000 to 350,000 clones, 70% to 90% occurring once. The CDR3 extends over 14 amino acids. From germline, CDR1 is SGHRS and CDR2 YFSETQ. V lost 2 bases to trimming and J lost 8 bases, with 16 bases between them. The origin of this receptor is a woman in her twenties or thirties with active or convalescent COVID-19. The gene calls are TRBV5-1 and TRBJ1-2, with D tentatively TRBD1 (5 bases). The sequenced sample consisted of peripheral blood. In DNA form, the CDR3 reads TGCGCCAGCAGCTTATTCAGGGCGGAAGGCGGCTACACCTTC. This encodes CASSLFRAEGGYTF.